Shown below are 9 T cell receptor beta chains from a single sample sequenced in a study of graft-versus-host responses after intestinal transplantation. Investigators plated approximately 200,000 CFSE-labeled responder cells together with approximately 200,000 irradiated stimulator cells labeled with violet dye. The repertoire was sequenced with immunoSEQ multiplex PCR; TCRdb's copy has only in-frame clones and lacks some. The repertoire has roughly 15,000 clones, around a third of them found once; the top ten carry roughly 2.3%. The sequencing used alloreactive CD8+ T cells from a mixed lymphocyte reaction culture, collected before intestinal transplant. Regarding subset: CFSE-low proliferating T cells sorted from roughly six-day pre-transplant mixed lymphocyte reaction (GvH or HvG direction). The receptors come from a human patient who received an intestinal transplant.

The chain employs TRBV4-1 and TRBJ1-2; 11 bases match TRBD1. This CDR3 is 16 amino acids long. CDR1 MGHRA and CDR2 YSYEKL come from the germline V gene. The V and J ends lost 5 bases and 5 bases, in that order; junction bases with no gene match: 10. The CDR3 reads CASSEGQGADLYGYTF. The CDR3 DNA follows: TGCGCCAGCAGCGAAGGACAGGGGGCGGACCTTTATGGCTACACCTTC.

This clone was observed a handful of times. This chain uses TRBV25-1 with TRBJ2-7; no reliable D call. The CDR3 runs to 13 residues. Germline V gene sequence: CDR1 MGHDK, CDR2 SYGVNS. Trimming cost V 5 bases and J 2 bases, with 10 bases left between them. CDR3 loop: CASSTAQTYEQYF. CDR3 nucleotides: TGTGCCAGCAGTACGGCACAGACCTACGAGCAGTACTTC.

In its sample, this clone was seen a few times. The CDR3 DNA follows: TGCGCCAGCAGCCAAGAGGGACTAGCGGGGGGCAGGACAGATACGCAGTATTTT. Encoded protein: CASSQEGLAGGRTDTQYF. The rearrangement joins TRBV4-1 to TRBJ2-3, with 15 bases identical to TRBD2. Per germline, CDR1 MGHRA and CDR2 YSYEKL. J gave up 3 bases and V 0 bases, and 4 bases lay outside the gene matches. The CDR3 extends over 18 amino acids.

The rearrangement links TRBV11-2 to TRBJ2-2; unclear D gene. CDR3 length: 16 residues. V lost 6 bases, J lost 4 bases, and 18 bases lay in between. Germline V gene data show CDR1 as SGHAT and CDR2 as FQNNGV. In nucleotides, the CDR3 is TGTGCCAGCAGGCCCCCGGTGGTCCCTGGCACCGGGGAGCTGTTTTTT. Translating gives CASRPPVVPGTGELFF.

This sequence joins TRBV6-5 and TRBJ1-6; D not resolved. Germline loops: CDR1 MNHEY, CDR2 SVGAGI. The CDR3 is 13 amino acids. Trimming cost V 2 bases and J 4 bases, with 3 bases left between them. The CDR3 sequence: CASSYTYNSPLHF. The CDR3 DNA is TGTGCCAGCAGTTACACTTATAATTCACCCCTCCACTTT.

CDR3: CASSDPQDRGRISPLHF. In DNA, the CDR3 is TGTGCCAGCAGTGATCCTCAGGACAGGGGAAGGATTTCACCCCTCCACTTT. The chain has TRBV25-1 and TRBJ1-6, with 9 bases aligning to TRBD1. Trimming cost V 3 bases and J 9 bases; bases outside gene matches: 12. Germline loops: CDR1 MGHDK, CDR2 SYGVNS. CDR3 length equals 17 residues.

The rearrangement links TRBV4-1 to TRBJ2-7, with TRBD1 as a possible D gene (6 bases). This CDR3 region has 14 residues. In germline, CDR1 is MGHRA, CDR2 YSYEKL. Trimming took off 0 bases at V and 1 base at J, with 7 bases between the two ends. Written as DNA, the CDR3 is TGCGCCAGCAGCCAAGAGGACAGATCCTACGAGCAGTACTTC. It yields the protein CASSQEDRSYEQYF.

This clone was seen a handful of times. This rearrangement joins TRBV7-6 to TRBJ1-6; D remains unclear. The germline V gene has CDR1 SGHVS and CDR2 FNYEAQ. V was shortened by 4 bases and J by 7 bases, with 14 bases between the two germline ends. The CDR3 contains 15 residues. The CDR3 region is CASSSLALGNSPLHF. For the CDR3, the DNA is TGTGCCAGCAGCTCCCTGGCGCTCGGGAATTCACCCCTCCACTTT.

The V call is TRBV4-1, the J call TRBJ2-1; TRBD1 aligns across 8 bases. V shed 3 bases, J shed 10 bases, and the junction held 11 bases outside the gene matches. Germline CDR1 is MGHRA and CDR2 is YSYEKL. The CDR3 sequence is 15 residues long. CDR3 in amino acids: CASSHVFQGAGEQFF. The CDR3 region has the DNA TGCGCCAGCAGCCACGTCTTCCAGGGGGCAGGAGAGCAGTTCTTC.